This TCR beta chain came from a study of cytomegalovirus exposure and HLA in healthy donors. Study-level points and caveats: It emerged from a later analysis that several of the most significant clusters appeared to be linked to common viral pathogens. Rare sequences made up most TCRs, while some public TCRs were found in many donors.

Remarks on this clone: Its antigen remains unidentified.

The PCR used 60 Vbeta and 13 Jbeta primers. In the study's own analysis: Per a later analysis, the number of unique TCR beta chains was some 75 million, of which roughly 11 million were shared. Method: immunoSEQ multiplex PCR; TCRdb's copy keeps in-frame clones and lacks some. That table is the source of V, J and clone size, and D and trimming were worked out from the DNA. The sample yields about 130,000 clones, about 79% seen once. Germline V gene lookup returns CDR1 SQVTM and CDR2 ANQGSEA. The CDR3 spans 13 residues. Trimming took 5 bases from V and 7 from J; bases not matched to a gene: 7. Sequencing was done on a sample of PBMCs. V and J are TRBV29-1 and TRBJ1-2; 10 bases fit TRBD1. The clonotype comes from a young woman in good health and CMV-seropositive. In DNA, the CDR3 is TGCAGCGTTTACGGGACAGGGGAGGGTGGCTACACCTTC. This codes for CSVYGTGEGGYTF.